This T cell receptor (beta chain) was recorded in a study of STAT5B mutations in CD4+ large granular lymphocyte leukemia. Authors' data handling: Productive clonotypes were detectable down to 2.59 x 10-5 frequency. The protocol was immunoSEQ multiplex PCR, while the TCRdb copy is restricted to in-frame clones and leaves out a portion. The V and J calls and clone size come from that table; D and trimming were worked out from the DNA. Of 25,000 to 35,000 clones listed, 74% are singletons. Whole-study findings and limits: 25% of private leukemic clonotypes occurred rarely in other patients' non-leukemic repertoires. 8/27 top patient clones versus 2/35 control clones were TRBV06-family.

Buffy coats from healthy blood donors served as controls. The CDR3 extends over 16 amino acids. Germline assignment: CDR1 SGHTA and CDR2 FQGNSA. V was cut by 8 bases and J by 9 bases, with 26 bases left in between. Notes on this clone: Its antigen remains unidentified.

This TCR was recovered from a human donor in good health. This sequence joins TRBV7-2 and TRBJ2-1; perhaps TRBD2 as D (6 bases). The sequencing input was CD4+ T cells from blood buffy coats. The chain's CDR3 is CASLSPGLARISEQFF. DNA of the CDR3: TGTGCCAGCCTCTCCCCGGGGCTAGCGAGAATTTCTGAGCAGTTCTTC. The full variable domain, completed using reference TRBV7-2 and TRBJ2-1, is GAGVSQSPSNKVTEKGKDVELRCDPISGHTALYWYRQSLGQGLEFLIYFQGNSAPDKSGLPSDRFSAERTGGSVSTLTIQRTQQEDSAVYLCASLSPGLARISEQFFGPGTRLTVL.